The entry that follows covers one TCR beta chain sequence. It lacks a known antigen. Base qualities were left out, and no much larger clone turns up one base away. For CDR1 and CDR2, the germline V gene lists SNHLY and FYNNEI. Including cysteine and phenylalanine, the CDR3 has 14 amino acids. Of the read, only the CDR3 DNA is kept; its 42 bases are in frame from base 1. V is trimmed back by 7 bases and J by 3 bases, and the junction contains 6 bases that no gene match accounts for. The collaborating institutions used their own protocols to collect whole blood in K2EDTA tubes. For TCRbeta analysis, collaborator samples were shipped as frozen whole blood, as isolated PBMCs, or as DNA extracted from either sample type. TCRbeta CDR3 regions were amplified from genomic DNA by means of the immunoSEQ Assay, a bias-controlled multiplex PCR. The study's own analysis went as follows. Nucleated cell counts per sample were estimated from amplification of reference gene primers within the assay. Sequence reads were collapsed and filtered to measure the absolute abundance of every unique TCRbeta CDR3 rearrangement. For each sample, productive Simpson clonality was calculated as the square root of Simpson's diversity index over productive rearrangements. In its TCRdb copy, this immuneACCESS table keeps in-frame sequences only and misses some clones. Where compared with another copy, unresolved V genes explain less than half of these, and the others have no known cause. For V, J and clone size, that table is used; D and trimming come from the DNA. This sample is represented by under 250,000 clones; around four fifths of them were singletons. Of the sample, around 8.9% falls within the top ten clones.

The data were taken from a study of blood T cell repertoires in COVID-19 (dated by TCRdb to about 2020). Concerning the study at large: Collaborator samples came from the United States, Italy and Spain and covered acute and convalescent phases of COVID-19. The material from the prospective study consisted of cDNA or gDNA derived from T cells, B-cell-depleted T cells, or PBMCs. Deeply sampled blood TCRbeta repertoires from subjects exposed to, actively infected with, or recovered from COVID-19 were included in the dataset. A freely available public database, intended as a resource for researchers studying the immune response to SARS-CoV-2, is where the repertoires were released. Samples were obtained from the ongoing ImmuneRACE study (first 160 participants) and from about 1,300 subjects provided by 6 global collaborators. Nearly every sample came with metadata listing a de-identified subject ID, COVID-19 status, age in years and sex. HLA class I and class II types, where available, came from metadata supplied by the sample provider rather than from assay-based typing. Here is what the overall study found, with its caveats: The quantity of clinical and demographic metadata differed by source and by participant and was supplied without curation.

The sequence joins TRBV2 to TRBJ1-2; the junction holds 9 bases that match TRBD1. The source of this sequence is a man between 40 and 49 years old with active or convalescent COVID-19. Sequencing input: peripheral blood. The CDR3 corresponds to CASTRDREDYGYTF. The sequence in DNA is TGTGCCAGCACCCGGGACAGGGAAGACTATGGCTACACCTTC.